The sequence of this T cell receptor beta chain was determined in a study of tumor and adjacent non-tumor tissue in lung cancer (dated by TCRdb to 2016 to 2019). As for the study more broadly: By cancer type, the cohort comprised 12 to 13 adenocarcinoma patients, 2 squamous cell carcinoma patients and 1 small cell lung cancer patient. The 15 or so patients were aged roughly 30 to 80 years, included 10 men and 5 women, and had TNM stage I to III disease. In total, sequencing yielded 125,075,908 productive TCRbeta reads, which works out to an average of approximately 4.1 million reads per sample. The study compared bulk TCRbeta repertoires between lung tumor tissue and matched distant non-tumor lung tissue from 15 lung cancer patients. TCRbeta CDR3 sequencing was performed on thirty paired specimens, with one tumor sample and one normal lung sample collected per patient. Paper-wide results and their limitations: Tumor tissue showed significantly higher TCR diversity (inverse Simpson) than normal lung tissue, at roughly 430 vs 170 (P = 0.0075, Mann-Whitney U test). A significantly larger cumulative share of the repertoire was made up by the top 100 clones in normal lung than in tumor tissue. Only 15 or so patients were included in the cohort, and the need for larger samples and more detailed clinical data was noted by the authors. The methods do not name the sequencing platform or mention unique molecular identifiers. TCR diversity was significantly higher in younger patients, and higher tumor TCR diversity was associated with shorter overall and disease-free survival. Because peripheral blood was not sequenced, the blood TCRbeta repertoires of the lung cancer patients in the study went unexamined.

Libraries were prepared through multiplex PCR. The sequencer listed for this sample is Illumina HiSeq 2500. TCRbeta libraries were constructed through three rounds of nested PCR with primers (Table S4) according to protocols adapted from ARM-PCR. Before sequencing, PCR products of 200-500 bp were excised from the gel and purified with the QIAquick gel extraction kit. Per the source publication's procedure: Trimmomatic was used to clean the reads, FLASH was used to merge the reads into complete CDR3 sequences, and MiTCR was used to assign the reads to V(D)J germline segments. Clonal diversity was calculated as the inverse Simpson's index using VDJtools. Productive reads were defined as in-frame sequences without a premature stop codon. Using fastp trimming at Q25 and MiXCR clonotype assembly, TCRdb reanalyzed the public sequencing data and kept in-frame beta chains. Rows are unified per CDR3 protein, each entry keeping the most common DNA and genes. In this record, the V and J calls reflect TCRdb's handling and not the investigators' own analysis. The sample table holds approximately 120,000 distinct CDR3 sequences, of which roughly two thirds were seen once. Roughly 19% of the sample is in the top ten clones.

Bulk unsorted tissue served as the source for RNA extraction, and RNA quality was assessed using a NanoDrop ND-1000 and an Agilent 2100. The normal lung samples consisted of distant non-tumor tissue collected more than 3 cm from the tumor edge. All donors had newly diagnosed lung cancer, had not received prior chemotherapy, and were admitted for thoracic surgery in China between August and November 2014. Patients who had received previous radiotherapy or chemotherapy, or who had another concurrent cancer, were excluded from the study. Pieces of surgical tissue measuring 1-2 cm3 were kept in RNAlater solution and stored at -80 degrees C until use. The CDR3 spans 15 residues, from the cysteine through the phenylalanine. Only the CDR3 region is kept as DNA, spanning 45 bases read in frame from base 1. V is cut back by 0 bases and J by 9 bases, with 4 bases in the junction unmatched. As encoded in the germline V gene, CDR1 is SGHDT while CDR2 is YYEEEE.

This clonotype was counted many times. Its binding antigen is unknown. No much larger clone is present one base from it, and per-base qualities are unavailable. Material for sequencing was distant non-tumor lung tissue. The rearranged chain carries TRBV5-6 and TRBJ1-6, with 9 bases matching TRBD1. The clonotype comes from a man in his sixties with non-small cell lung cancer. The DNA sequence is as follows: TGTGCCAGCAGCTTGGTGGGACAGGGAGGTTCACCCCTCCACTTT. It specifies CASSLVGQGGSPLHF.